Below are 24 T cell receptor beta chains sequenced from a single sample in a study of CD8 T cells in Susac syndrome (dated by TCRdb to between 2019 and 2020). The library was made by the immunoSEQ multiplex PCR assay. RNA was extracted using the RNeasy kit, and about 0.5 to 1 microgram was reverse transcribed with random hexamers. The public reads were reprocessed in TCRdb via fastp at Q25 and MiXCR, keeping in-frame beta chains. When rows share a CDR3 protein, they turn into one entry using the most common DNA and genes. The sample table shows tens of thousands of distinct CDR3 sequences, and over 90% are seen once. Clones ranked in the top ten supply more than 0.09% of the sample. Input material: CD4+ T cells from PBMCs. These receptors all come from a human donor with multiple sclerosis.

The chain joins TRBV7-9 to TRBJ1-2; 10 nucleotides align to TRBD1. This CDR3 contains 17 residues. V lost 2 bases to trimming and J lost 5 bases; unmatched junction nucleotides: 11. Germline V gene lookup returns CDR1 SEHNR and CDR2 FQNEAQ (reference sequence). The chain's CDR3 is CASSLSFTGQGNYGYTF. CDR3 in DNA: TGTGCCAGCAGCTTATCTTTCACGGGACAGGGGAATTATGGCTACACCTTC. The entire variable domain, with the rest obtained from reference TRBV7-9 and TRBJ1-2, is as follows: DTGVSQNPRHKITKRGQNVTFRCDPISEHNRLYWYRQTLGQGPEFLTYFQNEAQLEKSRLLSDRFSAERPKGSFSTLEIQRTEQGDSAMYLCASSLSFTGQGNYGYTFGSGTRLTVV.

The J gene is TRBJ2-3, the V gene TRBV12-3 or TRBV12-4; D possibly corresponds to TRBD1 (5 bases). The CDR3 length is 12 residues. The V end lost 4 bases, the J end lost 6 bases, and 8 bases lay between the germline ends. CDR3 in amino acids: CASSSWGDTQYF. The DNA of the CDR3 is TGTGCCAGCAGTTCCTGGGGCGATACGCAGTATTTT.

The J gene is TRBJ1-6, the V gene TRBV13; D gene ambiguous. The CDR3 loop spans 17 amino acids. Per germline, CDR1 PRHDT and CDR2 FYEKMQ (reference sequence). Deletions cut 5 bases from V and 0 bases from J, with 14 bases between. In DNA form, the CDR3 reads TGTGCCAGCAGCAGCCGTGGCAGCTCCTCCTATAATTCACCCCTCCACTTT. Encoded protein: CASSSRGSSSYNSPLHF.

The V and J genes are TRBV19 and TRBJ1-1; TRBD1 matches at 7 bases. Trimming took 5 bases from V and 3 from J; bases not matched to a gene: 3. The CDR3 spans 13 residues. Germline V gene lookup returns CDR1 LNHDA and CDR2 SQIVND (reference sequence). CDR3 residues: CASSVQGYTEAFF. The DNA for the CDR3 is TGTGCCAGTAGTGTACAGGGGTACACTGAAGCTTTCTTT.

This clonotype was observed once. The V and J genes are TRBV7-8 and TRBJ2-5, with TRBD1 identical over 10 bases. V was clipped by 1 base and J by 5 bases; unmatched bases: 4. Germline lookup yields CDR1 SGHVS and CDR2 FQNEAQ. This CDR3 region has 15 residues. CDR3 nucleotide sequence: TGTGCCAGCAGCTTAGGGGGACAGGGGTTCGAGACCCAGTACTTC. Residues: CASSLGGQGFETQYF.

This rearrangement joins TRBV30 to TRBJ1-5; no definite D call. Between the trimmed V and J ends, which lost 0 bases and 3 bases, there was a span of 9 bases. This CDR3 spans 14 amino acids. Germline V gene sequence: CDR1 GTSNPN, CDR2 SVGIG (reference sequence). The CDR3 DNA follows: TGTGCCTGGAGTGTACTTCAGAACAATCAGCCCCAGCATTTT. Protein: CAWSVLQNNQPQHF. The full variable domain, rest sourced from reference TRBV30 and TRBJ1-5, is SQTIHQWPATLVQPVGSPLSLECTVEGTSNPNLYWYRQAAGRGLQLLFYSVGIGQISSEVPQNLSASRPQDRQFILSSKKLLLSDSGFYLCAWSVLQNNQPQHFGDGTRLSIL.

The V gene is TRBV4-1, the J gene TRBJ2-1; D remains ambiguous. Germline lookup yields CDR1 MGHRA and CDR2 YSYEKL. The CDR3 runs 15 residues. Trimming stripped 4 bases from V and 5 bases from J, with 15 bases between. For the CDR3, the DNA is TGCGCCAGCAGCCCTTATGGGCTTCCCAACAATGAGCAGTTCTTC. It translates to CASSPYGLPNNEQFF.

J is TRBJ2-7 and V is TRBV7-3, with D perhaps matching TRBD1 or TRBD2 (5 bases each). V was trimmed by 6 bases and J by 6 bases, leaving 21 bases between them. The germline V gene has CDR1 SGHTA and CDR2 FQGTGA. This CDR3 is built from 15 residues. CDR3 region: CASSRTGTALSEQYF. The CDR3 DNA follows: TGTGCCAGCAGTCGTACCGGGACCGCCCTCTCCGAGCAGTACTTC.

This chain connects TRBV30 to TRBJ1-1, with 7 nucleotides matching TRBD1. Germline CDR1 is GTSNPN and CDR2 is SVGIG (reference sequence). The CDR3 loop spans 16 amino acids. With V trimmed by 0 bases and J by 5 bases, 12 bases remained unmatched. The CDR3 region has the DNA TGTGCCTGGAGTGTGGCAGGGGGGAGGGTTAGGACTGAAGCTTTCTTT. Protein sequence: CAWSVAGGRVRTEAFF. Together with reference TRBV30 and TRBJ1-1, the CDR3 gives the full variable domain: SQTIHQWPATLVQPVGSPLSLECTVEGTSNPNLYWYRQAAGRGLQLLFYSVGIGQISSEVPQNLSASRPQDRQFILSSKKLLLSDSGFYLCAWSVAGGRVRTEAFFGQGTRLTVV.

This clonotype was seen only once. This rearrangement joins TRBV29-1 to TRBJ2-1; 7 nucleotides align to TRBD1. The CDR3 spans 11 residues. Germline trimming cut 6 bases from V and 10 bases from J; bases unmatched to any gene: 6. Germline V gene data show CDR1 as SQVTM and CDR2 as ANQGSEA. The CDR3 coding sequence is TGCAGCGTCGGCCAGGACAGGGAGCAGTTCTTC. This translates into CSVGQDREQFF.

The gene calls are TRBV7-2 and TRBJ2-5; 11 nucleotides line up with TRBD2. V lost 2 bases and J lost 5; bases outside the gene matches: 1. In germline, CDR1 is SGHTA, CDR2 FQGNSA. This CDR3 is built from 14 residues. CDR3 residues: CASSLRTSGETQYF. The CDR3 DNA is TGTGCCAGCAGCTTAAGGACTAGCGGGGAGACCCAGTACTTC.

This clonotype showed up just once. This chain uses TRBV12-3 or TRBV12-4 with TRBJ1-2, with D unresolved. The V and J ends lost 7 bases and 10 bases respectively, with 16 bases between them. CDR3 length: 12 residues. CDR3 amino acids: CASTPTRTYYTF. CDR3 in DNA: TGTGCCAGCACCCCTACACGGACCTACTACACCTTC.

The CDR3: CASSRRGEVNQPQHF. CDR3 in DNA: TGTGCCAGCAGCCGCAGGGGAGAGGTGAATCAGCCCCAGCATTTT. The chain recombines TRBV9 with TRBJ1-5, with a weak D call TRBD1 (6 bases). V shed 4 bases and J shed 4 bases, with 15 bases lying between them. CDR1 is SGDLS, CDR2 YYNGEE, per germline. CDR3 size: 15 residues.

The chain has TRBV28 and TRBJ1-1; the match to TRBD1 covers 10 bases. V trimming: 9 bases; J trimming: 6 bases; junction bases outside the gene matches: 7. Germline CDR1 and CDR2: MDHEN and SYDVKM. CDR3 length: 13 residues. CDR3 residues: CASRQGALAEAFF. For the CDR3, the DNA is TGTGCCAGTAGACAGGGGGCTCTGGCTGAAGCTTTCTTT.

The chain has TRBV7-9 and TRBJ2-3; 7 bases align to TRBD1. Germline V lookup: CDR1 SEHNR, CDR2 FQNEAQ (reference sequence). This CDR3 is 16 amino acids long. The V segment lost 1 base and the J segment 3 bases; nucleotides outside the gene matches: 7. The CDR3 spells CASSLDRPGQTDTQYF. CDR3 coding DNA: TGTGCCAGCAGCTTAGACCGCCCGGGACAGACAGATACGCAGTATTTT.

The genes are TRBV6-6 and TRBJ1-5; no clear D. Trimming cost V 0 bases and J 7 bases, with 7 bases left between them. The germline V gene encodes CDR1 MNHNY and CDR2 SVGAGI (reference sequence). The CDR3 length is 13 residues. CDR3 protein: CASSYSGFQPQHF. The CDR3 region has the DNA TGTGCCAGCAGTTACTCAGGGTTCCAGCCCCAGCATTTT.

This clonotype has more than one count but fewer than ten. The chain is built from TRBV6-1 and TRBJ1-5; 7 nucleotides agree with TRBD1. The V gene's germline CDR1 is MNHNS and CDR2 SASEGT. This CDR3 is 13 amino acids long. The V gene end was trimmed by 4 bases and the J gene end by 7 bases; junction bases not matched to a gene: 4. The CDR3: CASSGGRGQPQHF. In DNA, the CDR3 is TGTGCCAGCAGTGGCGGCAGGGGGCAGCCCCAGCATTTT.

The chain has TRBV7-9 and TRBJ1-5; 8 positions agree with TRBD1. The CDR3 runs 14 residues. CDR1 SEHNR and CDR2 FQNEAQ come from the germline V gene (reference sequence). V was pared by 5 bases and J by 2 bases, with 2 bases of the junction left unmatched. CDR3 loop: CASSPQGGNQPQHF. The DNA for the CDR3 is TGTGCCAGCAGCCCACAGGGGGGCAATCAGCCCCAGCATTTT.

This rearrangement joins TRBV4-1 to TRBJ2-2, with 7 bases matching TRBD1. The V gene's germline CDR1 is MGHRA and CDR2 YSYEKL. This CDR3 is 14 amino acids long. V dropped 6 bases and J dropped 4; count of bases not matched to a gene: 5. The CDR3: CASRRQGGTGELFF. DNA of the CDR3: TGCGCCAGCAGACGACAGGGTGGCACCGGGGAGCTGTTTTTT.

The chain recombines TRBV6-1 with TRBJ1-1; 9 nucleotides align to TRBD1. This CDR3 spans 17 amino acids. After removal of 6 bases from V and 5 bases from J, the junction contained 16 bases not matched to a gene. Germline CDR1 is MNHNS and CDR2 is SASEGT. CDR3 nucleotide sequence: TGTGCCAGCAGGCAGACGAACATACAGGGGGCGGGAACTGAAGCTTTCTTT. Translating gives CASRQTNIQGAGTEAFF.

The chain links TRBV3-1 to TRBJ2-5; D is perhaps TRBD1 or TRBD2 (6 bases each). The length of the CDR3 is 17 residues. The germline V gene encodes CDR1 LGHDT and CDR2 YNNKEL (reference sequence). The V end was cut by 4 bases, the J end by 7 bases, with 25 bases between. CDR3 residues: CASSLATGRLQGVTQYF. CDR3 nucleotide sequence: TGTGCCAGCAGCCTGGCTACAGGGAGGCTCCAAGGGGTGACCCAGTACTTC.

In DNA, the CDR3 is TGTGCCAGCAGCCCGGACGGGACTCCCGGTCGGTCTTTCTTT. Its protein product is CASSPDGTPGRSFF. This chain joins TRBV5-8 and TRBJ1-1; maybe TRBD1 (5 bases). The CDR3 spans 14 residues. V lost 4 bases, J lost 12 bases, and 22 bases lay in between. CDR1 is SGHTS and CDR2 is YDEGEE in the germline V gene.

The chain employs TRBV30 and TRBJ1-2; D is perhaps TRBD1 (5 bases). Germline values: CDR1 GTSNPN, CDR2 SVGIG (reference sequence). The ends were cut back, 0 bases at V and 4 bases at J, with 9 bases in the middle. This CDR3 has 13 residues. The DNA of the CDR3 is TGTGCCTGGAGTGTAGACAGACCCTATGGCTACACCTTC. It specifies CAWSVDRPYGYTF.

This chain connects TRBV10-3 to TRBJ2-7, with D possibly being TRBD1 or TRBD2 (5 bases each). The CDR3 has 14 residues. V lost 6 bases, J lost 0 bases, and 12 bases lay in between. Germline assignment: CDR1 ENHRY and CDR2 SYGVKD. This CDR3 is CAIRGDGSSYEQYF. DNA of the CDR3: TGTGCCATCAGGGGGGACGGTTCCTCCTACGAGCAGTACTTC.